This T cell receptor beta chain is drawn from a study of a mutant IDH1 vaccine in newly diagnosed glioma (dated by TCRdb to about 2021). A note on the overall study: Eight vaccinations were administered to patients in weeks 1, 3, 5, 7, 11, 15, 19 and 23, corresponding to visits V03 through V10. Vaccination was initiated 4-6 weeks after radiotherapy alone, or concurrently with temozolomide cycles in the chemotherapy-containing groups. Of the 30 or so patients who were treated, around 62% were male and around 40% were female, and the mean age was around 40 years. Before enrollment, most patients had been given radiochemotherapy with temozolomide as standard therapy, while the rest had received either radiotherapy alone or temozolomide alone. Peripheral blood samples were drawn at six visits, namely V03 (baseline), V05, V07, V10, V12 and V13. For exploratory analyses, longitudinal TCRB deep sequencing was carried out in about 26 treated patients wherever samples were available. The study at large found these results: Vaccine-induced immune responses across multiple MHC alleles were detected in 93.3% of patients. Pseudoprogression appeared unrelated to alterations in the top peripheral T cell clonotypes detected by TCRB sequencing. Selection of PBMC samples for TCRB deep sequencing was based on availability. The authors noted that analyses of patient blood samples could not be reproduced because of sample limitations.

The time point label corresponds to: week 5, during vaccination. Each vaccine dose, consisting of 300 ug of a 20-mer mutant IDH1 peptide in Montanide, was administered subcutaneously with topical imiquimod. All donors had newly diagnosed IDH1-mutant astrocytomas of WHO grade 3 or 4 that showed loss of nuclear ATRX. The samples were drawn from NOA16, a multicentre, single-arm, open-label phase I trial in Germany that tested a mutant IDH1 peptide vaccine in humans for the first time. Genomic DNA for TCRB sequencing was extracted from EDTA blood using the DNeasy Blood and Tissue Kit. From its cysteine to its phenylalanine, the CDR3 spans 14 amino acids. The sequence is cut down to CDR3 DNA, 42 bases in frame from base 1. The junction carries 13 bases between V and J, which are trimmed by 4 bases and 2 bases respectively. CDR1 and CDR2 were assigned from the germline V gene as SGHRS and YFSETQ. The method behind the library was the immunoSEQ multiplex PCR assay. Rearranged TCR beta chain sequences were amplified using the hsTCRB Kit according to the manufacturer's protocol. TCRB libraries were sequenced on an Illumina MiSeq. For the original study's pipeline: Demultiplexing, trimming and gene mapping were performed with the kit vendor's proprietary platform. TCRdb carries this immuneACCESS record with in-frame sequences only. Its versions omit some clonotypes, under half of them owing to an unresolved V gene in the studies checked, with the rest unexplained. D and trimming were read from the DNA, whereas the V and J calls and clone size are those reported in that table. Present in this sample are 60,000 or so clones, approximately 80% of which were seen just once. Roughly 3.2% of the sample goes to the ten largest clones.

As for this clone: Its antigen is still unknown. Base qualities are not at hand, and no much larger clone is one base apart.

This clonotype was sampled from a young woman with glioma. Some clones in this sample may be carry-over from other donors' samples. Recombination connected TRBV5-1 to TRBJ2-7; perhaps TRBD1 is the D gene, with 5 bases matching. The input for sequencing was PBMCs, taken from a glioma patient whose treatment included an IDH1 peptide vaccine. At the DNA level, the sequence is TGCGCCAGCAGCCCTAGACAGTCCACCTACGAGCAGTACTTC. This gives the protein CASSPRQSTYEQYF.